This T cell receptor beta chain originates from a study of blood T cells in healthy people across ages. Through a sample-barcoded 5' primer and a J-beta primer mix, a second PCR was run for roughly 6 to 12 cycles. TCRdb itself ran the 5' RACE reads through MiXCR, one entry per CDR3 protein. This sample has approximately 850,000 distinct CDR3 sequences; about 42% occur once, and the top ten carry around 21%. Study outcomes and limitations: Age showed a roughly linear inverse relationship with TCR beta diversity per million T cells.

The V gene lost 4 bases and the J gene lost 1 base, with 10 bases spanning the gap. The CDR3 consists of 14 residues. The V gene's germline CDR1 is SGHTA and CDR2 FQGTGA. About this clonotype itself: Its target is unknown.

Each sample used at least 6 million PBMCs. RNA extraction gave at least 5.5 micrograms of total RNA per sample. This TCR was recovered from a man in his 60s in good health. The sample consisted of blood. V is TRBV7-3 and J is TRBJ2-5, with D possibly matching TRBD2 (6 bases). CDR3 DNA: TGTGCCAGCAGCTACTGCGGGGCCCAAGAGACCCAGTACTTC. It encodes CASSYCGAQETQYF.